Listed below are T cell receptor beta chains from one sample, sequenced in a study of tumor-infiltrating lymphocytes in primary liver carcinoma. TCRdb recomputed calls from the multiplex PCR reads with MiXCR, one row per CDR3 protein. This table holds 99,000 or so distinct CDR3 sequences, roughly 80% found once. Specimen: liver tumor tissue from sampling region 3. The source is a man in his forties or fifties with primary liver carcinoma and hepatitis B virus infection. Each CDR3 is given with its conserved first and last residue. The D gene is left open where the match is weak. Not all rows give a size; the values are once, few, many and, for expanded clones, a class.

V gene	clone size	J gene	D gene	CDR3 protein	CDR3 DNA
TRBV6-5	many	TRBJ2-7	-	CASSYESRPYEQYF	TGTGCCAGCAGTTACGAATCTAGACCCTACGAGCAGTACTTC
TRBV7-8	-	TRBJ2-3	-	CASSSEWYEGRQYF	TGTGCCAGCAGCTCCGAGTGGTACGAGGGTAGGCAGTATTTT
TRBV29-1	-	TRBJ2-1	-	CSHCTSGDYNEQFF	TGCAGTCACTGTACAAGCGGAGACTACAATGAGCAGTTCTTC
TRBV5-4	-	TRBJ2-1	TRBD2	CVSTRTSENDEQFF	TGTGTCAGCACCCGGACTAGCGAAAACGATGAGCAGTTCTTC
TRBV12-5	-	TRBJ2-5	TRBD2	CASGHGLVGETQYF	TGTGCTAGTGGTCATGGACTAGTGGGAGAGACCCAGTACTTC
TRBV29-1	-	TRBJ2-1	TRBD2	CSKGTSGFNEQLF	TGCAGCAAGGGGACTAGCGGGTTCAATGAGCAGTTATTC
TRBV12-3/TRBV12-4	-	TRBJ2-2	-	CASRGYGSTGELLF	TGTGCCAGTCGTGGTTACGGGAGCACCGGGGAGCTGTTATTT
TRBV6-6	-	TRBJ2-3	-	CASSFDLGGTDTQYF	TGTGCCAGCAGTTTCGACCTAGGTGGCACAGATACGCAGTATTTT
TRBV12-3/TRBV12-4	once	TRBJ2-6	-	CASSRTRLVPGRVSGTNVLSF	TGTGCCAGCAGTCGGACCCGACTAGTCCCCGGTCGGGTCTCTGGGACCAACGTCCTGAGTTTC
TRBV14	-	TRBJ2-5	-	CVSSQHRDSRPETQYF	TGTGTCAGCAGCCAACATCGGGACTCTCGGCCTGAGACCCAGTACTTC
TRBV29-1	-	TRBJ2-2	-	CNVLDPGPTGKLFF	TGCAACGTCCTCGATCCGGGACCCACCGGGAAGCTGTTTTTT
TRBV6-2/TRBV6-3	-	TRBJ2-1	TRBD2	CASSRRVLAADEQFF	TGTGCCAGCAGTCGACGAGTACTAGCGGCTGATGAGCAGTTCTTC
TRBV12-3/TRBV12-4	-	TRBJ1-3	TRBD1	CASSGQDFSGNTIYF	TGTGCCAGCAGTGGACAGGACTTCTCTGGAAACACCATATATTTT
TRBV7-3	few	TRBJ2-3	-	CASSLTPDASADTQYF	TGTGCCAGCAGCTTAACCCCTGATGCTAGCGCTGATACGCAGTATTTT
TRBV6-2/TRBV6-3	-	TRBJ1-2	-	CASNYFPDSLLLGCTF	TGTGCCAGCAATTACTTCCCGGACAGTCTTCTATTAGGCTGCACCTTC
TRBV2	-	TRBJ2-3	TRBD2	CGNRAAHGRGTDTQYF	TGTGGCAACAGGGCGGCACACGGGAGGGGCACAGATACGCAGTATTTT
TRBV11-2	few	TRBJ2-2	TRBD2	CASSSSSGTNTWELFF	TGTGCCAGCAGCTCTTCTAGCGGCACGAACACCTGGGAGCTGTTTTTT
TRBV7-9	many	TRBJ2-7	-	CASSLEPLTYEQYF	TGTGCCAGCAGCTTAGAACCCCTCACCTACGAGCAGTACTTC
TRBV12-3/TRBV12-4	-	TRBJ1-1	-	CASKGPLVTEAFF	TGTGCCAGCAAAGGACCCCTAGTCACTGAAGCTTTCTTT
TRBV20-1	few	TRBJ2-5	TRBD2	CSACPASGELRTQYF	TGCAGTGCTTGCCCAGCCAGCGGGGAGCTTCGGACCCAGTACTTC
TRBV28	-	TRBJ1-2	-	CANSLVTDYSYTF	TGTGCCAACAGTTTGGTCACAGACTATAGCTACACCTTC
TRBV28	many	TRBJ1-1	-	CASRRTNTEAFF	TGTGCCAGCAGAAGGACGAACACTGAAGCTTTCTTT
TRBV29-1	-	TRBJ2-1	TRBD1	CSGAGTGDVGEQLF	TGCAGCGGAGCCGGGACAGGGGATGTCGGCGAGCAGCTCTTC
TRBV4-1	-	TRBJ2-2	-	CASSPGAVNTGKLFF	TGCGCCAGCAGCCCCGGGGCCGTTAACACCGGGAAGCTGTTTTTT
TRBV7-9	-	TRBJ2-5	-	CANSQEGETKYF	TGTGCCAACAGCCAGGAAGGGGAGACCAAGTACTTC
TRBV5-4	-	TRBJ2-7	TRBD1	CASNSTGQDLYEQYF	TGTGCCAGCAACTCGACGGGACAGGATCTCTACGAGCAGTACTTC
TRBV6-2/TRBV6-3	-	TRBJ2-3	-	CASGLLGQLGDMQYF	TGTGCCAGCGGTTTATTAGGGCAACTCGGGGATATGCAGTATTTT
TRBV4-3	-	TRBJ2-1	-	CASSQDVTDSYNEQFF	TGCGCCAGCAGCCAAGATGTGACGGACTCCTACAATGAGCAGTTCTTC
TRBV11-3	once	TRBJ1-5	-	CASSLNLGVAQPQHF	TGTGCCAGCAGCTTAAATCTGGGGGTGGCTCAACCTCAGCATTTT
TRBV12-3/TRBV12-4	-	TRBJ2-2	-	CASGSHDLGGELFF	TGTGCCAGCGGTTCCCACGACCTGGGCGGGGAGCTGTTTTTT
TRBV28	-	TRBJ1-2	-	CANGLLPGIGYTF	TGTGCCAACGGTTTATTACCAGGGATCGGCTACACCTTC
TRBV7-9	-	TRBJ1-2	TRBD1	CGNSDDRQGNYGYTF	TGTGGCAACAGCGACGACCGACAGGGGAACTATGGCTACACCTTC
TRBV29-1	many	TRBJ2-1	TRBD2	CSGQGLAGVGEQFF	TGCAGCGGGCAAGGACTAGCGGGAGTAGGTGAGCAGTTCTTC
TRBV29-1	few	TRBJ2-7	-	CSVALPQTYEQYF	TGCAGCGTTGCCCTCCCTCAGACCTACGAGCAGTACTTC
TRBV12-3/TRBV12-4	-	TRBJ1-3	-	CATIQGTSGNTIYF	TGTGCCACCATACAGGGTACCTCTGGAAACACCATATATTTT
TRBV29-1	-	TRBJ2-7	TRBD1	CIVEFSNRGYEQYF	TGCATCGTTGAGTTTAGTAACAGGGGGTACGAGCAGTACTTC
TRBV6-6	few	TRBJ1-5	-	CAGSYSTGMSNQPQHF	TGTGCCGGCAGTTACTCAACGGGGATGAGCAATCAGCCCCAACATTTT
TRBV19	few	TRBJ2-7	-	CASSTRGRLYEQYF	TGTGCCAGTAGTACCAGGGGCCGTTTATACGAGCAGTACTTC
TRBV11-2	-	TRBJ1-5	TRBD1	CASSLAGGSNQPQNF	TGTGCCAGCAGCTTAGCAGGGGGCAGCAATCAGCCCCAGAACTTT
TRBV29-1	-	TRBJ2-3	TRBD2	CSAGASGRPDTQFF	TGCAGCGCGGGTGCCAGCGGGAGGCCAGATACGCAGTTTTTT